These 5 T cell receptor beta chains were sequenced from one sample in a study of blood T cells in healthy people across ages. It was with a sample-barcoded 5' primer and a J-beta primer mix that a second PCR of roughly 6 to 12 cycles was run. TCRdb re-derived calls from the 5' RACE reads in MiXCR, one entry per CDR3 protein. In the table there are some 900,000 distinct CDR3 sequences, roughly 43% of which are singletons. Material for sequencing was blood. These receptors all stem from a man aged 25-40 years in good health.

This clonotype appeared a few times. V usage is TRBV4-2 and J usage is TRBJ2-3, with D possibly matching TRBD2 (5 bases). The V gene lost 4 bases and the J gene lost 4 bases, with 18 bases spanning the gap. The CDR3 covers 16 residues. The germline V gene has CDR1 LGHNA and CDR2 YNFKEQ. CDR3 region: CASSPHGGSAADTQYF. The DNA of the CDR3 is TGTGCCAGCAGCCCCCACGGTGGTAGCGCAGCAGATACGCAGTATTTT.

The genes are TRBV4-2 and TRBJ2-5, with 11 bases that match TRBD2. The germline V gene encodes CDR1 LGHNA and CDR2 YNFKEQ. The CDR3 sequence is 17 residues long. Trimming removed 3 bases from V and 2 bases from J; junction bases left unmatched: 8. This chain's CDR3 is CASSHVGSSGGQETQYF. In DNA form, the CDR3 reads TGTGCCAGCAGCCATGTAGGGTCTAGCGGGGGGCAAGAGACCCAGTACTTC.

The V gene is TRBV6-6, the J gene TRBJ2-4; D remains ambiguous. There are 14 residues in the CDR3. CDR1 MNHNY and CDR2 SVGAGI come from the germline V gene (reference sequence). V lost 2 bases to trimming and J lost 7 bases, with 12 bases between them. This chain's CDR3 is CASSYDRISNIQYF. Written as DNA, the CDR3 is TGTGCCAGCAGTTACGATAGGATCTCTAACATTCAGTACTTC.

V and J are TRBV6-5 and TRBJ2-3, with 10 nucleotides matching TRBD1. J gave up 7 bases and V 6 bases, and 4 bases lay outside the gene matches. Germline V CDR1 and CDR2: MNHEY, SVGAGI. There are 13 residues in the CDR3. This CDR3 is CASSDRGRNTQYF. The CDR3 DNA is TGTGCCAGCAGCGACAGGGGGCGAAATACGCAGTATTTT.

This clonotype was detected only a few times. This sequence joins TRBV7-2 and TRBJ2-3, with a weak D call TRBD2 (6 bases). V was shortened by 5 bases and J by 8 bases, with 17 bases between the two germline ends. The length of the CDR3 is 14 residues. CDR1 is SGHTA, CDR2 FQGNSA, per germline. The CDR3 region has the DNA TGTGCCAGCAGCAAAAACGGGGACTTGGGTACGCAGTATTTT. It codes for CASSKNGDLGTQYF.